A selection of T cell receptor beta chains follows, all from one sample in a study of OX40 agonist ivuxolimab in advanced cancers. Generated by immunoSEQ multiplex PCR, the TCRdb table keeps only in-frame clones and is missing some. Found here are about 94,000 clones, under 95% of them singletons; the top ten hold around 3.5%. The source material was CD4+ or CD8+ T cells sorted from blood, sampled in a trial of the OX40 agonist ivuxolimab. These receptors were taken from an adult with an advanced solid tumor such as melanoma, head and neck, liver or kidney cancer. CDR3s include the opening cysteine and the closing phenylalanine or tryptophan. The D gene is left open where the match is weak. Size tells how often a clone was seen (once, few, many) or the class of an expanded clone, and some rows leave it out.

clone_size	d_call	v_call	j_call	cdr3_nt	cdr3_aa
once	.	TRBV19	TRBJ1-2	TGTGCCAGTTTTCGGGACACAATTTATGGCTACACCTTC	CASFRDTIYGYTF
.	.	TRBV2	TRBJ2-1	TGTGCCAGCAGTGAAGCTTACCGGAGCTCCTACAATGAGCAGTTCTTC	CASSEAYRSSYNEQFF
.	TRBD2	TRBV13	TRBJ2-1	TGTGCCAGCAGCTCGGGACTAATCAAGGTCTTC	CASSSGLIKVF
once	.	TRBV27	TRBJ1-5	TGTGCCAGCAGTTTATCAGGGGAGGGTAGCAATCAGCCCCAGCATTTT	CASSLSGEGSNQPQHF
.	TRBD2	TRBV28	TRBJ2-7	TGTGCCAGCAAGGGGATCAGGGGAGCGGGAGGGCCTGGTAGACTCTTCCCCGAGCAGTACTTC	CASKGIRGAGGPGRLFPEQYF
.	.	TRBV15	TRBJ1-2	TGTGCCACCAGCCCCGATATAGCCTATGGCTACACCTTC	CATSPDIAYGYTF
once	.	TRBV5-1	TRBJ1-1	TGCGCCAGCAGCTTGGCTGGGACGGGAGCTTTCTTT	CASSLAGTGAFF
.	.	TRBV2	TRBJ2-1	TGTGCCAGCAGTGAAACCGGGGCCTCCTACAATGAGCAGTTCTTC	CASSETGASYNEQFF
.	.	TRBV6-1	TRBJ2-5	TGTGCCAGCAGTGAAGCGCCCGGGACCCAGTACTTC	CASSEAPGTQYF
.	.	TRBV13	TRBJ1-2	TGTGCCAGCAGCTTAGGTCCTGGCTACACCTTC	CASSLGPGYTF
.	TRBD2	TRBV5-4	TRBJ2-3	TGTGCCAGCAGCTTCCCTAGCGGGGGGCGCACAGATACGCAGTATTTT	CASSFPSGGRTDTQYF
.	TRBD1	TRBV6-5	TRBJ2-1	TGTGCCAGCAGTTACTCCGGGACAGGGTACAATGAGCAGTTCTTC	CASSYSGTGYNEQFF
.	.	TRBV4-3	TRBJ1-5	TGCGCCAGCAGCCAAGCGCCCTGGGAGCCCCAGCATTTT	CASSQAPWEPQHF
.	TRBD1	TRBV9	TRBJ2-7	TGTGCCAGCAGCGTAGGATGGGACAGGGGCTACGAGCAGTACTTC	CASSVGWDRGYEQYF
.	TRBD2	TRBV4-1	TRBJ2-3	TGCGCCAGCAGCCAAGAAGAAAGCGGGAGGAGCACAGATACGCAGTATTTT	CASSQEESGRSTDTQYF
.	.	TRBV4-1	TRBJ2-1	TGCGCCAGCAGCCCCAGGGGGGATGAGCAGTTCTTC	CASSPRGDEQFF
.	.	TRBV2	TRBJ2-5	TGTGCCAGCAGAGGGGAAACAAATCAAGAGACCCAGTACTTC	CASRGETNQETQYF
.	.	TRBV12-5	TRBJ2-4	TGTGCTAGTGGTTTGGTACAGGTGGCGGCCAAAAACATTCAGTACTTC	CASGLVQVAAKNIQYF
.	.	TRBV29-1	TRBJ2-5	TGCAGCGTTGAATCGGGGAACGAAGAGACCCAGTACTTC	CSVESGNEETQYF
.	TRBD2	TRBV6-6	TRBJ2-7	TGTGCCAGCAGTTTAGCGGGGGTTGACTACGAGCAGTACTTC	CASSLAGVDYEQYF
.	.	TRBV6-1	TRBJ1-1	TGTGCCAGCAATCACAGGGTAAACACTGAAGCTTTCTTT	CASNHRVNTEAFF